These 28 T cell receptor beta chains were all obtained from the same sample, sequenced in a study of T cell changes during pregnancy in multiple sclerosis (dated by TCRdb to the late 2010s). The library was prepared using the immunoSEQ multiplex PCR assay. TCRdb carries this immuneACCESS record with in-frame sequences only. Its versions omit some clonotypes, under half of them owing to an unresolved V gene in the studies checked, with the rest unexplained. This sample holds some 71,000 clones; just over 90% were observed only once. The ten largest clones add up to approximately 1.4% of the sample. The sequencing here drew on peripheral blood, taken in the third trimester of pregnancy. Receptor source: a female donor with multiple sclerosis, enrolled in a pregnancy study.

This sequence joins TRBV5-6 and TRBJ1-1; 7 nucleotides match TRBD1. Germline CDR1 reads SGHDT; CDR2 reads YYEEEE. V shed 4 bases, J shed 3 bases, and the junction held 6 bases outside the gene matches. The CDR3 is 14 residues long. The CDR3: CASSVTGRDTEAFF. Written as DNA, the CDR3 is TGTGCCAGCAGCGTGACAGGGCGGGACACTGAAGCTTTCTTT.

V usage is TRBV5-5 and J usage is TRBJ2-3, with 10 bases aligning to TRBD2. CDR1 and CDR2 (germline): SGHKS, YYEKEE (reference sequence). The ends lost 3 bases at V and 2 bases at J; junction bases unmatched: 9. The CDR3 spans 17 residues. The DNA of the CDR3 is TGTGCCAGCAGCTGGTCCCGGACTAGCGGCTCCACAGATACGCAGTATTTT. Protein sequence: CASSWSRTSGSTDTQYF. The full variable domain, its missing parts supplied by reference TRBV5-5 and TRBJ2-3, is DAGVTQSPTHLIKTRGQQVTLRCSPISGHKSVSWYQQVLGQGPQFIFQYYEKEERGRGNFPDRFSARQFPNYSSELNVNALLLGDSALYLCASSWSRTSGSTDTQYFGPGTRLTVL.

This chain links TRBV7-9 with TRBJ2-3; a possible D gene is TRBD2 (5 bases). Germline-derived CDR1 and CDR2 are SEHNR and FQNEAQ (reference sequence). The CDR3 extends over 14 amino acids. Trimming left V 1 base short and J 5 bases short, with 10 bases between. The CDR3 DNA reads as TGTGCCAGCAGCTTAGGGGCTAGCCGAGATACGCAGTATTTT. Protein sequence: CASSLGASRDTQYF.

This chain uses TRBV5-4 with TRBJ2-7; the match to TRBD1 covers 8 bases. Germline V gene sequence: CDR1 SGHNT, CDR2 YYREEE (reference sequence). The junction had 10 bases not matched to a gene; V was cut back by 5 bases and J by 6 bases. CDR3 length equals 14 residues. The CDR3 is CASRALDRVGEQYF. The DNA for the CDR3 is TGTGCCAGCAGGGCGTTGGACAGGGTCGGCGAGCAGTACTTC.

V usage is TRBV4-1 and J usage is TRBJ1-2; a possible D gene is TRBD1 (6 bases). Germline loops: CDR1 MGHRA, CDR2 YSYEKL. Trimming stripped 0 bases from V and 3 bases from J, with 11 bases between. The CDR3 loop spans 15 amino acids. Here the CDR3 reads CASSQDRQGHYGYTF. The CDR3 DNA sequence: TGCGCCAGCAGCCAAGATCGGCAGGGGCACTATGGCTACACCTTC.

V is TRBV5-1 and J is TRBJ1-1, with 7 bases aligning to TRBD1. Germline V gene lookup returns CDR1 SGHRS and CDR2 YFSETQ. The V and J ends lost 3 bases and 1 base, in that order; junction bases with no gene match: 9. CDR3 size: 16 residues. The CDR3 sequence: CASSYVPGQKNTEAFF. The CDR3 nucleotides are TGCGCCAGCAGCTATGTGCCGGGACAGAAGAACACTGAAGCTTTCTTT.

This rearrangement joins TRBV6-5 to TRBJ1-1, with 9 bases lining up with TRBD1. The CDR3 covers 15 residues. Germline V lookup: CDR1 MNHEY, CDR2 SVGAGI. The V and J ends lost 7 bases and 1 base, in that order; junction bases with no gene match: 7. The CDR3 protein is CASNYPGQGNTEAFF. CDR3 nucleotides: TGTGCCAGCAACTACCCGGGACAGGGGAACACTGAAGCTTTCTTT.

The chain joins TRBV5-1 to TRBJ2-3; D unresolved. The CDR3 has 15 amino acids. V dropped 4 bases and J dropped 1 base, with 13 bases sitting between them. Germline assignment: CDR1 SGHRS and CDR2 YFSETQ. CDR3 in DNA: TGCGCCAGCAGCACCCTAGTGAGAGGCACAGATACGCAGTATTTT. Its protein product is CASSTLVRGTDTQYF.

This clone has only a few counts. The CDR3 bases are TGTGCCAGCGGCGGACAGGGATACACTGAAGCTTTCTTT. Amino acids: CASGGQGYTEAFF. The chain combines TRBV2 with TRBJ1-1, with 8 bases that match TRBD1. J lost 3 bases, V lost 8 bases, and 5 bases had no gene match. Germline loops: CDR1 SNHLY, CDR2 FYNNEI. The CDR3 length is 13 residues.

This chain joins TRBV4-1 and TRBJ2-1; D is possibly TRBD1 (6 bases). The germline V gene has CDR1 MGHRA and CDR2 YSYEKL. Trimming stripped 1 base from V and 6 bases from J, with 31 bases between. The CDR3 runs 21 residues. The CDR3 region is CASSQVSLSNLRDTLSNEQFF. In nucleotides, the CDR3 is TGCGCCAGCAGCCAAGTTTCCCTATCTAATCTCCGGGACACCTTGTCCAATGAGCAGTTCTTC.

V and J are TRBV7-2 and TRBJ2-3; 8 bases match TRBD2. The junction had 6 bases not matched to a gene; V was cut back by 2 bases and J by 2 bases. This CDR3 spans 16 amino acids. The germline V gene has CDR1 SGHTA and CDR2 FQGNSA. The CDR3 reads CASSLSPGLDTDTQYF. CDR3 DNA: TGTGCCAGCAGCTTAAGTCCGGGACTAGACACAGATACGCAGTATTTT.

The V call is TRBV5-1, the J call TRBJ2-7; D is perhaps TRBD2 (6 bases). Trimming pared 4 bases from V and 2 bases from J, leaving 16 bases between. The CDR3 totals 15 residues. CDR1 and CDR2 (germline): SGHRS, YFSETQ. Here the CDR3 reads CASSAPLRGAYEQYF. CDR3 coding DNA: TGCGCCAGCAGCGCCCCTCTACGCGGGGCCTACGAGCAGTACTTC.

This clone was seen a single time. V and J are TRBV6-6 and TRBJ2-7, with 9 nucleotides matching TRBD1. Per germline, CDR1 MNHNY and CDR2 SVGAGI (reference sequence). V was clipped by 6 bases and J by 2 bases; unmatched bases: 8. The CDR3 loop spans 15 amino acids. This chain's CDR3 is CASSPPDRGTYEQYF. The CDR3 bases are TGTGCCAGCAGCCCTCCCGACAGGGGGACCTACGAGCAGTACTTC.

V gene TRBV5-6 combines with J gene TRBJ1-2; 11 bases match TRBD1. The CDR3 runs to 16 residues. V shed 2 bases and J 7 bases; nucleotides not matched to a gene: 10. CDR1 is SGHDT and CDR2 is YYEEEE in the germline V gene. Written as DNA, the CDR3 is TGTGCCAGCAGCTTTTCTCCCGGACAGGGGGCGAGTGGCTACACCTTC. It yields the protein CASSFSPGQGASGYTF.

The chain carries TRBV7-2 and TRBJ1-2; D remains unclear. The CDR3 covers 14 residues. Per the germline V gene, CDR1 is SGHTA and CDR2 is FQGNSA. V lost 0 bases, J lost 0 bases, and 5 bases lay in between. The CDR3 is CASSLATTNYGYTF. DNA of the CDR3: TGTGCCAGCAGCTTAGCCACTACTAACTATGGCTACACCTTC.

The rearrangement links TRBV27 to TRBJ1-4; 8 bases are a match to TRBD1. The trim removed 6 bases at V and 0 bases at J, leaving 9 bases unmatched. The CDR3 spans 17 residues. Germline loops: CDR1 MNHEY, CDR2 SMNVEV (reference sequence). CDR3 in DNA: TGTGCCAGCAGCCCACGGACAGGGATAACAACTAATGAAAAACTGTTTTTT. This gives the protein CASSPRTGITTNEKLFF.

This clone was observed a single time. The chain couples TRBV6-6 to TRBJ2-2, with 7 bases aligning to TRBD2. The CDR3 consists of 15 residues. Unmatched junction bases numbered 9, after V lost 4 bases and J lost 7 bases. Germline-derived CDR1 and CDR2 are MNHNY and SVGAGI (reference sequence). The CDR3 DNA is TGTGCCAGCAGTTCCTCCAATTGGGGGGGCGGGGAGCTGTTTTTT. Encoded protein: CASSSSNWGGGELFF.

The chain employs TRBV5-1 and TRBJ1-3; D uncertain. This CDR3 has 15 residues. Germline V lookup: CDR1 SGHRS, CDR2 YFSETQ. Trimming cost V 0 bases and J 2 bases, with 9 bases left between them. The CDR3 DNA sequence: TGCGCCAGCAGCTTGGGAGGGTGGCCTGGAAACACCATATATTTT. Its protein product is CASSLGGWPGNTIYF.

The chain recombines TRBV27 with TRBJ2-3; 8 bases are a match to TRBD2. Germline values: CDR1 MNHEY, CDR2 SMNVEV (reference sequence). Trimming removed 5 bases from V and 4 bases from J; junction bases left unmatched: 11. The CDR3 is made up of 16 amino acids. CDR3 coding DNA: TGTGCCAGCAGTCCCTACTTCTCGGGGGGGGCAGATACGCAGTATTTT. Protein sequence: CASSPYFSGGADTQYF.

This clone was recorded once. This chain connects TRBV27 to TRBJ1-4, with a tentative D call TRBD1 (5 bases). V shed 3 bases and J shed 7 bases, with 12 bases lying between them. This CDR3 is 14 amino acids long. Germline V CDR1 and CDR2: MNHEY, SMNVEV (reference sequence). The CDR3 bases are TGTGCCAGCAGTTTTAAGGGGTGGAGTGAAAAACTGTTTTTT. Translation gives CASSFKGWSEKLFF.

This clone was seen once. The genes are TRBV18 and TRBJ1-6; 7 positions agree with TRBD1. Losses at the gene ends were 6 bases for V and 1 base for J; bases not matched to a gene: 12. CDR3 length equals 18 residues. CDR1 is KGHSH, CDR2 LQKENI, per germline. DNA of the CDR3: TGTGCCAGCTCCTCCGGGAGGGGGCCTAAGTCCTATAATTCACCCCTCCACTTT. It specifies CASSSGRGPKSYNSPLHF.

This CDR3 is CASSLAPTSGGRGETQYF. The CDR3 nucleotides read TGTGCCAGCAGCTTAGCTCCGACTAGCGGGGGGCGAGGGGAGACCCAGTACTTC. The chain combines TRBV11-2 with TRBJ2-5; 13 bases fit TRBD2. Germline V CDR1 and CDR2: SGHAT, FQNNGV. V lost 1 base and J lost 5; bases outside the gene matches: 10. There are 18 residues in the CDR3.

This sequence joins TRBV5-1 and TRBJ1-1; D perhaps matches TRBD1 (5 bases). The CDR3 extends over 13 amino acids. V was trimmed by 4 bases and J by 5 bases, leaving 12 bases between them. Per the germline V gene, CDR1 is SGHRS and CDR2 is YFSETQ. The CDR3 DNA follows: TGCGCCAGCAGCGGTCAGGGAGGTACTGAAGCTTTCTTT. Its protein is CASSGQGGTEAFF.

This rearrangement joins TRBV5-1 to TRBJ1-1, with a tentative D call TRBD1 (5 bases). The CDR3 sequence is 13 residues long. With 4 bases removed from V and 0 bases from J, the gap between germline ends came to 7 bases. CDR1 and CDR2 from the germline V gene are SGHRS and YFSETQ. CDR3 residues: CASSVTVNTEAFF. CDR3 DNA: TGCGCCAGCAGCGTGACAGTGAACACTGAAGCTTTCTTT. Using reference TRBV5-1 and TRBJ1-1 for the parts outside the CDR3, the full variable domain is KAGVTQTPRYLIKTRGQQVTLSCSPISGHRSVSWYQQTPGQGLQFLFEYFSETQRNKGNFPGRFSGRQFSNSRSEMNVSTLELGDSALYLCASSVTVNTEAFFGQGTRLTVV.

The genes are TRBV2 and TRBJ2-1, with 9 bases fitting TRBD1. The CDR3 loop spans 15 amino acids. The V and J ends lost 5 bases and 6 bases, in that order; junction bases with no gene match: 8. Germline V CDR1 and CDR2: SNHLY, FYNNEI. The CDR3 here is CASSSPGQGINEQFF. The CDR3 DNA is TGTGCCAGCAGTTCGCCGGGACAGGGTATCAATGAGCAGTTCTTC.

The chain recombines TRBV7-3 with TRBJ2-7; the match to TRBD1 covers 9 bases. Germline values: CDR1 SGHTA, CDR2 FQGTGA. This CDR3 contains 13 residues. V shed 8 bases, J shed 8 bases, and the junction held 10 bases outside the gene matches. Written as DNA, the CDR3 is TGTGCCAGCGGGCCGGGACAGGGTAATAAGCAGTACTTC. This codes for CASGPGQGNKQYF.

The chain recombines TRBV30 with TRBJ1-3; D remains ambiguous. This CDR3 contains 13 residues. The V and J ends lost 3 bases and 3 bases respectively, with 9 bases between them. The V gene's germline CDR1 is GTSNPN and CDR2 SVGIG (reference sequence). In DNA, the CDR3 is TGTGCCTGGAGACCTGGCGGTGGAAACACCATATATTTT. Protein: CAWRPGGGNTIYF.

CDR3 region: CASCPTGTPETEAFF. The CDR3 region has the DNA TGTGCCAGCTGTCCCACCGGGACACCAGAAACTGAAGCTTTCTTT. The chain links TRBV18 to TRBJ1-1; perhaps TRBD1 as D (6 bases). Germline loops: CDR1 KGHSH, CDR2 LQKENI. Trimming left V 7 bases short and J 5 bases short, with 20 bases between. This CDR3 is 15 amino acids long.